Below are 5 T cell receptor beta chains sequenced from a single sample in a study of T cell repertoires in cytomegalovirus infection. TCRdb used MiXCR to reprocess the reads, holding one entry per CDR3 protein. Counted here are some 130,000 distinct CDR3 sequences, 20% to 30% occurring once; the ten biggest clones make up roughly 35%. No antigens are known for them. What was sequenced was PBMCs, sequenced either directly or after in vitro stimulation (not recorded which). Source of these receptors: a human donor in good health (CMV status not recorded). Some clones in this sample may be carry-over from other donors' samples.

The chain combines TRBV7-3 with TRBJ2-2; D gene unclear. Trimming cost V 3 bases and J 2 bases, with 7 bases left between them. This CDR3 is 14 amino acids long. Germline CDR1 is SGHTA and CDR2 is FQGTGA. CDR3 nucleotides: TGTGCCAGCAGCTTCGTCCCTAACACCGGGGAGCTGTTTTTT. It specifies CASSFVPNTGELFF.

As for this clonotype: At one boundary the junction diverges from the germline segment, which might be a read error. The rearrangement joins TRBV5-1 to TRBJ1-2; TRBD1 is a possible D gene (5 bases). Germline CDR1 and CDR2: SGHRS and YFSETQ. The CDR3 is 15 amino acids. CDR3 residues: CASSLGQGSDYGNTF. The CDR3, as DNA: TGCGCCAGCAGCTTGGGCCAGGGATCCGACTATGGCAACACCTTC.

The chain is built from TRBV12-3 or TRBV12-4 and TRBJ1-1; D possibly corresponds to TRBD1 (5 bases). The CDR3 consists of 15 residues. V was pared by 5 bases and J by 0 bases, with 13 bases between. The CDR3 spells CASSRIRGLNTEAFF. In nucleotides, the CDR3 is TGTGCCAGCAGTAGGATAAGGGGCTTGAACACTGAAGCTTTCTTT.

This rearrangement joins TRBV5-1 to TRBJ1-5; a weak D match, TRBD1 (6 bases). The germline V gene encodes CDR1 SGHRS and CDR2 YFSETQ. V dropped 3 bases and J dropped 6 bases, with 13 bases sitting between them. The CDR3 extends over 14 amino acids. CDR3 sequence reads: CASSSGTLGQPQHF. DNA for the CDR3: TGCGCCAGCAGCTCCGGGACACTAGGTCAGCCCCAGCATTTT.

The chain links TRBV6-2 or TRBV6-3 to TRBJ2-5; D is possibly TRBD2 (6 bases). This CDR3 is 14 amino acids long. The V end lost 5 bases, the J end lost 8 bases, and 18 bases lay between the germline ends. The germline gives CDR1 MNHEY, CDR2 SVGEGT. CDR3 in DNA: TGTGCCAGCAGTGTCGACAGCGTGCGGGACACCCAGTACTTC. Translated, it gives CASSVDSVRDTQYF.